These 32 T cell receptor beta chains originate from one sample sequenced in a study of T-cell reconstitution after alpha-beta-depleted transplantation in children. Preparation of the TCRbeta library was carried out with unique molecular identifiers. TCRdb re-called the PCR reads with MiXCR, one entry per CDR3 protein. Of about 72,000 distinct CDR3 sequences listed, 7% to 8% were seen once; the top ten hold around 2.4%. This specimen was PBMCs from the stem cell graft donor, taken from the stem cell graft. The receptors were gathered from a human donor who donated a stem cell graft to a child with acute lymphoblastic leukemia.

This clonotype was counted many times. The rearrangement links TRBV20-1 to TRBJ1-2, with D hard to call. The CDR3 is made up of 16 amino acids. Trimming removed 0 bases at V and 2 bases at J, with 16 bases between. Germline values: CDR1 DFQATT, CDR2 SNEGSKA (reference sequence). The CDR3 region has the DNA TGCAGTGCTAGAGACGCGGAAACCCTTTCGAACTATGGCTACACCTTC. Translating it yields CSARDAETLSNYGYTF.

This clonotype was seen at least ten times. The CDR3 sequence is CASRLTDTQYF. The CDR3 DNA sequence: TGTGCCAGCAGACTTACAGATACGCAGTATTTT. This chain uses TRBV12-3 or TRBV12-4 with TRBJ2-3; D call uncertain. This CDR3 comprises 11 residues. The ends were cut back, 6 bases at V and 3 bases at J, with 4 bases in the middle.

This clonotype was seen repeatedly, ten times or more. V is TRBV6-4 and J is TRBJ2-3; the match to TRBD2 covers 10 bases. The CDR3 has 15 amino acids. After removal of 5 bases from V and 1 base from J, the junction contained 3 bases not matched to a gene. Per the germline V gene, CDR1 is MRHNA and CDR2 is SNTAGT. Here the CDR3 reads CASSPTSGGTDTQYF. The DNA of the CDR3 is TGTGCCAGCAGTCCTACTAGCGGGGGCACAGATACGCAGTATTTT.

This clonotype was observed a handful of times. The chain employs TRBV4-2 and TRBJ1-2; no definite D call. V was trimmed by 2 bases and J by 7 bases, leaving 17 bases between them. The CDR3 totals 15 residues. Germline V gives CDR1 LGHNA, CDR2 YNFKEQ. The CDR3 DNA sequence: TGTGCCAGCAGCCAACAAAGGGAAGGGAGAAGTGGCTACACCTTC. The encoded protein is CASSQQREGRSGYTF.

In its sample, this clonotype was seen many times. CDR3 protein: CASSLRWQNYNEQFF. CDR3 in DNA: TGTGCCAGCAGTTTAAGGTGGCAGAACTACAATGAGCAGTTCTTC. This chain joins TRBV28 and TRBJ2-1, with D unresolved. This CDR3 spans 15 amino acids. V dropped 2 bases and J dropped 3 bases, with 11 bases sitting between them. Looked up from germline, CDR1 is MDHEN and CDR2 is SYDVKM.

This clonotype has ten or more counts. The chain joins TRBV7-8 to TRBJ2-1; TRBD2 matches at 7 bases. Unmatched junction bases numbered 12, after V lost 5 bases and J lost 5 bases. This CDR3 contains 16 residues. The V gene's germline CDR1 is SGHVS and CDR2 FQNEAQ. The CDR3 region has the DNA TGTGCCAGCAGCCCCCTGGTTTTAGGGAGGGACAATGAGCAGTTCTTC. Amino acid sequence: CASSPLVLGRDNEQFF.

This clonotype was observed at least ten times. This chain connects TRBV6-1 to TRBJ2-7; TRBD1 matches at 9 bases. CDR1 MNHNS and CDR2 SASEGT come from the germline V gene. With 4 bases clipped from V and 4 bases from J, the junction kept 11 bases outside the gene matches. The CDR3 consists of 16 residues. The CDR3 loop is CASSGWTGALAYEQYF. Written as DNA, the CDR3 is TGTGCCAGCAGTGGGTGGACAGGGGCCCTCGCTTACGAGCAGTACTTC.

V gene TRBV5-4 combines with J gene TRBJ1-2; tentatively, D is TRBD1 (5 bases). The CDR3 has 16 amino acids. The germline V gene has CDR1 SGHNT and CDR2 YYREEE (reference sequence). Trimming removed 4 bases at V and 0 bases at J, with 16 bases between. The DNA for the CDR3 is TGTGCCAGCAGCCCGGAGGAGGGGCGTCCTAACTATGGCTACACCTTC. Its translation is CASSPEEGRPNYGYTF.

This clonotype was counted only a few times. The chain is built from TRBV19 and TRBJ2-7; the match to TRBD2 covers 10 bases. The germline V gene encodes CDR1 LNHDA and CDR2 SQIVND (reference sequence). The CDR3 has 16 residues. J lost 5 bases, V lost 1 base, and 8 bases had no gene match. The CDR3 is CASSIVASGRGHEQYF. The CDR3, as DNA: TGTGCCAGTAGTATAGTGGCTAGCGGGAGAGGTCACGAGCAGTACTTC. Filled out from reference TRBV19 and TRBJ2-7, the complete variable domain reads DGGITQSPKYLFRKEGQNVTLSCEQNLNHDAMYWYRQDPGQGLRLIYYSQIVNDFQKGDIAEGYSVSREKKESFPLTVTSAQKNPTAFYLCASSIVASGRGHEQYFGPGTRLTVT.

This clonotype was observed at least ten times. The chain has TRBV5-5 and TRBJ2-3; D is perhaps TRBD2 (5 bases). The CDR3 has 14 residues. The germline V gene has CDR1 SGHKS and CDR2 YYEKEE (reference sequence). V gave up 3 bases and J gave up 3 bases, with 11 bases separating them. CDR3 in DNA: TGTGCCAGCAGCTCCCAAACTAGTACAGATACGCAGTATTTT. The encoded protein is CASSSQTSTDTQYF.

This clonotype was observed at least ten times. The rearrangement uses TRBV5-6 and TRBJ2-5, with 8 bases that match TRBD2. The CDR3 length is 13 residues. CDR1 is SGHDT, CDR2 YYEEEE, per germline. J gave up 3 bases and V 4 bases, and 2 bases lay outside the gene matches. CDR3 residues: CASSQTSEETQYF. The CDR3 coding sequence is TGTGCCAGCAGCCAGACTAGCGAAGAGACCCAGTACTTC.

This clonotype showed up many times. V gene TRBV27 combines with J gene TRBJ1-6; TRBD1 matches 7 bases. Germline loops: CDR1 MNHEY, CDR2 SMNVEV (reference sequence). Losses at the gene ends were 2 bases for V and 9 bases for J; bases not matched to a gene: 7. CDR3 length: 15 residues. The DNA for the CDR3 is TGTGCCAGCAGTTTAACAGGGGCAGACCGTTCACCCCTCCACTTT. Residues: CASSLTGADRSPLHF.

Ten or more counts support this clonotype. J is TRBJ2-6 and V is TRBV5-1, with 7 positions matching TRBD2. V dropped 3 bases and J dropped 1; count of bases not matched to a gene: 1. CDR1 SGHRS and CDR2 YFSETQ come from the germline V gene. The CDR3 covers 15 residues. The CDR3 sequence is CASSWGGSGANVLTF. DNA for the CDR3: TGCGCCAGCAGCTGGGGGGGATCTGGGGCCAACGTCCTGACTTTC.

This clonotype was seen ten or more times. The chain is built from TRBV27 and TRBJ1-1; D gene unclear. Trimming shortened V by 2 bases and J by 11 bases, and 15 bases separated the two germline ends. This CDR3 region has 13 residues. The germline V gene has CDR1 MNHEY and CDR2 SMNVEV (reference sequence). CDR3 coding DNA: TGTGCCAGCAGTTTAAGCCCACTCTTCAGGGCTTTCTTT. It specifies CASSLSPLFRAFF.

On this clonotype: A much bigger clone sits one base away, suggesting this may be a read error. The chain links TRBV7-7 to TRBJ2-5, with TRBD2 matching over 12 bases. The CDR3 is 15 residues long. Germline values: CDR1 SSHAT, CDR2 FNYEAQ (reference sequence). The CDR3 region is CASSPGLAGQETQYF. For the CDR3, the DNA is TGTGCTAGCAGCCCTGGACTAGCGGGACAAGAGACCCAGTACTTC.

This clonotype was seen a handful of times. V and J are TRBV7-3 and TRBJ1-1; 10 nucleotides align to TRBD1. The germline V gene encodes CDR1 SGHTA and CDR2 FQGTGA. V shed 4 bases, J shed 10 bases, and the junction held 3 bases outside the gene matches. The CDR3 length is 12 residues. Written as DNA, the CDR3 is TGTGCCAGCAGCTCCAGACAGGGGGCAGCTTTCTTT. The encoded protein is CASSSRQGAAFF.

About this clonotype: Sequence at one end of the junction differs from germline and may be a read error. The chain joins TRBV5-1 to TRBJ2-4, with a weak D call TRBD1 (6 bases). The CDR3 length is 16 residues. Germline loops: CDR1 SGHRS, CDR2 YFSETQ. The CDR3, as DNA: TGCGCCAGCAGCTTTGACTCAGGGGTGACCAAAAACATTCGGTACTTC. Amino acids: CASSFDSGVTKNIRYF.

This rearrangement joins TRBV6-1 to TRBJ1-1; the D gene is possibly TRBD1 (5 bases). Per the germline V gene, CDR1 is MNHNS and CDR2 is SASEGT. The germline V and J ends were trimmed by 6 bases and 3 bases, with 17 bases remaining between them. CDR3 length: 15 residues. The chain's CDR3 is CASRGGRVADTEAFF. The CDR3 DNA is TGTGCCAGCAGGGGGGGGAGGGTTGCGGACACTGAAGCTTTCTTT.

This clonotype was seen ten or more times. The chain has TRBV12-3 or TRBV12-4 and TRBJ2-7; D remains ambiguous. Trimming pared 6 bases from V and 3 bases from J, leaving 15 bases between. This CDR3 has 14 residues. CDR3: CASSPSKGFYEQYF. The CDR3 DNA reads TGTGCCAGCAGCCCCTCGAAGGGATTCTACGAGCAGTACTTC.

This clonotype was recorded many times. The V call is TRBV4-2, the J call TRBJ1-1; no clear D. The CDR3 extends over 13 amino acids. CDR1 is LGHNA and CDR2 is YNFKEQ in the germline V gene. The V and J ends lost 4 bases and 6 bases respectively, with 12 bases between them. CDR3 in DNA: TGTGCCAGCAGCCTGACCAAGTTCGCTGAAGCTTTCTTT. The encoded protein is CASSLTKFAEAFF.

This clonotype was picked up many times. J is TRBJ1-5 and V is TRBV12-3 or TRBV12-4; 9 nucleotides match TRBD1. The J segment lost 0 bases and the V segment lost 6 bases, leaving 15 bases of the junction unmatched. The CDR3 contains 19 residues. Here the CDR3 DNA reads TGTGCCAGCAGCTCCCGGGGACAGGGCCTTTTCCATAGCAATCAGCCCCAGCATTTT. Protein sequence: CASSSRGQGLFHSNQPQHF.

Only a few counts were recorded for this clonotype. This rearrangement joins TRBV7-2 to TRBJ1-1; TRBD1 might be the D (6 bases). The CDR3 runs to 16 residues. Between the trimmed V and J ends, which lost 2 bases and 8 bases, there was a span of 21 bases. Germline CDR1 and CDR2: SGHTA and FQGNSA. CDR3 amino acids: CASSLLLSVLGGEAFF. In nucleotides, the CDR3 is TGTGCCAGCAGCTTACTATTGAGCGTTTTAGGGGGAGAAGCTTTCTTT.

This clonotype was recorded a few times. The chain couples TRBV29-1 to TRBJ2-2; no clear D. Trimming removed 3 bases at V and 5 bases at J, with 10 bases between. Germline CDR1 SQVTM, CDR2 ANQGSEA. The CDR3 extends over 13 amino acids. CDR3 nucleotide sequence: TGCAGCGTTGATTTTGCCACGACCGGGGAGCTGTTTTTT. It encodes CSVDFATTGELFF.

This clonotype was recorded a few times. A much larger clonotype is one base distant, so this may be a read error. The rearrangement links TRBV18 to TRBJ2-1, with 9 bases that match TRBD1. The CDR3 covers 14 residues. Germline V CDR1 and CDR2: KGHSH, LQKENI. The trim removed 3 bases at V and 5 bases at J, leaving 2 bases unmatched. The CDR3 DNA is TGTGCCAGCTCACCGGACAGGGGCCACAATGAGCAGTTCTTC. It specifies CASSPDRGHNEQFF.

The J gene is TRBJ1-1, the V gene TRBV12-3 or TRBV12-4; no reliable D call. V was trimmed by 6 bases and J by 1 base, leaving 9 bases between them. CDR3 length equals 13 residues. The CDR3 is CASRVRPNTEAFF. Written as DNA, the CDR3 is TGTGCCAGCAGGGTACGCCCGAACACTGAAGCTTTCTTT.

This clonotype was counted only a few times. V gene TRBV20-1 combines with J gene TRBJ1-1; the D gene is possibly TRBD1 (6 bases). CDR3 length equals 12 residues. V dropped 4 bases and J dropped 4 bases, with 10 bases sitting between them. Germline CDR1 is DFQATT and CDR2 is SNEGSKA (reference sequence). The CDR3: CSANRASTEAFF. Here the CDR3 DNA reads TGCAGTGCTAACAGGGCAAGCACTGAAGCTTTCTTT.

V is TRBV11-1 and J is TRBJ2-5, with 7 bases fitting TRBD2. The J segment lost 2 bases and the V segment lost 0 bases, leaving 9 bases of the junction unmatched. The V gene's germline CDR1 is SGHAT and CDR2 FQDESV (reference sequence). The CDR3 spans 17 residues. The CDR3 spells CASSLAGREIFQETQYF. The DNA for the CDR3 is TGTGCCAGCAGCTTAGCGGGGCGGGAGATCTTTCAAGAGACCCAGTACTTC.

The rearrangement links TRBV29-1 to TRBJ1-1; D remains ambiguous. This CDR3 contains 12 residues. With 1 base removed from V and 2 bases from J, the gap between germline ends came to 5 bases. Per the germline V gene, CDR1 is SQVTM and CDR2 is ANQGSEA. The chain's CDR3 is CSVEVQNTEAFF. As DNA, the CDR3 is TGCAGCGTTGAAGTCCAAAACACTGAAGCTTTCTTT.

This clonotype was observed a handful of times. The chain combines TRBV7-3 with TRBJ2-3; D may be TRBD2 (6 bases). Trimming stripped 2 bases from V and 4 bases from J, with 13 bases between. Germline loops: CDR1 SGHTA, CDR2 FQGTGA. This CDR3 has 15 residues. The CDR3 loop reads CASSLDSGKADTQYF. The CDR3 coding sequence is TGTGCCAGCAGCTTAGATAGCGGCAAGGCAGATACGCAGTATTTT.

In its sample, this clonotype was seen many times. The chain recombines TRBV12-3 or TRBV12-4 with TRBJ2-1; a possible D gene is TRBD1 (6 bases). Trimming took off 5 bases at V and 4 bases at J, with 6 bases between the two ends. The CDR3 totals 12 residues. CDR3 nucleotide sequence: TGTGCCAGCAGTACAGGGTACAATGAGCAGTTCTTC. Translation gives CASSTGYNEQFF.

This clonotype was counted between two and nine times. This sequence joins TRBV4-3 and TRBJ2-7; D perhaps matches TRBD1 (9 bases). From germline, CDR1 is LGHNA and CDR2 YSLEER. Trimming removed 2 bases from V and 9 bases from J, with 26 bases in between. This CDR3 spans 17 amino acids. The CDR3 is CASSQLAGGQGVAGQYF. DNA of the CDR3: TGCGCCAGCAGCCAACTTGCGGGGGGACAGGGAGTGGCGGGGCAGTACTTC.

As concerns this clonotype: At one boundary the junction diverges from the germline segment, which might be a read error. This chain uses TRBV2 with TRBJ1-5; D is undetermined. The CDR3 is 18 amino acids. Germline values: CDR1 SNHLY, CDR2 FYNNEI. Written as DNA, the CDR3 is TGTGCCTGCAGTCCTAACCGCCCGGGAACAGCGCGCAATCAGCCCCAGCATTTT. It is translated as CACSPNRPGTARNQPQHF. The entire variable domain, with the rest obtained from reference TRBV2 and TRBJ1-5, is as follows: EPEVTQTPSHQVTQMGQEVILRCVPISNHLYFYWYRQILGQKVEFLVSFYNNEISEKSEIFDDQFSVERPDGSNFTLKIRSTKLEDSAMYFCACSPNRPGTARNQPQHFGDGTRLSIL.